These T cell receptor beta chains were read from a single sample in a study of graft-versus-host responses after intestinal transplantation. Some clones are missing from TCRdb's copy, which holds only in-frame ones; the method was immunoSEQ multiplex PCR. The sample contains about 1,600 clones, around 77% of which appear only once. Sequencing was performed on ileum tissue, taken 523 days after transplant. These receptors all come from a human patient who received an intestinal transplant, so some T cells may come from the graft donor. Each CDR3 is given with its conserved first and last residue. The D gene is left open where the match is weak.

- | TRBJ2-7 | TRBV27 | TGTGCCAGCAGTTTAGGGACGGACTACGAGCAGTACTTC | CASSLGTDYEQYF
- | TRBJ2-1 | TRBV7-3 | TGTGCCAGCAGCTTAACGAGGGCCGAAGGGGAGCAGTTCTTC | CASSLTRAEGEQFF
TRBD1 | TRBJ2-1 | TRBV27 | TGTGCCAGCAGTCCGGGGAGGACAGGGGGCTCCTACAATGAGCAGTTCTTC | CASSPGRTGGSYNEQFF
- | TRBJ1-4 | TRBV4-2 | TGTGCCAGCAGCCCCGAAGAATTCTCCAGAGATGAAAAACTGTTTTTT | CASSPEEFSRDEKLFF
- | TRBJ1-3 | TRBV6-1 | TGTGCCAGCAGCGTAGGCGGAGGAAACACCATATATTTT | CASSVGGGNTIYF
- | TRBJ1-5 | TRBV10-1 | TGCGCCAGTGGGGACAGCAATCAGCCCCAGCATTTT | CASGDSNQPQHF
TRBD1 | TRBJ1-2 | TRBV9 | TGTGCCAGCAGCATCTCCGGGACAGGGAACTATGGCTACACCTTC | CASSISGTGNYGYTF
- | TRBJ1-5 | TRBV4-2 | TGTGCCAGCAGCTTGGTGGGAGGGAGCAATCAGCCCCAGCATTTT | CASSLVGGSNQPQHF
TRBD1 | TRBJ2-3 | TRBV7-9 | TGTGCCAGCAGCCCCGTCCCCGGGACAGGGGTGCCAGATACGCAGTATTTT | CASSPVPGTGVPDTQYF
- | TRBJ1-2 | TRBV18 | TGTGCCAGCTCACCAATCGGGTCCTATGGCTACACCTTC | CASSPIGSYGYTF